This T cell receptor beta chain was recorded in a study of blood T cell repertoires in COVID-19. Study as a whole: Spain, Italy and the United States supplied samples that represented acute and convalescent COVID-19. T cells, B-cell-depleted T cells, or PBMCs supplied cDNA or gDNA.

In the authors' methods: Reference gene primers were amplified, and this amplification served to estimate nucleated cell counts. Sequenced by immunoSEQ multiplex PCR; TCRdb stores in-frame clones only, minus some. D and trimming come from the DNA, and the V and J calls and clone size come from that table. The sample has 250,000 to 300,000 clones, roughly nine tenths seen once; the top ten hold 12%. Seattle patient enrollment occurred during active infection, with longitudinal follow-up thereafter. Sequencing used peripheral blood. The source is a woman in her thirties with COVID-19, enrolled during active disease.

Written as DNA, the CDR3 is TGTGCCAGCAGCGGGTTTGACAGGGCTGTAAATGGCTACACCTTC. It translates to CASSGFDRAVNGYTF. The chain is built from TRBV7-2 and TRBJ1-2; 7 positions agree with TRBD1. The CDR3 is 15 residues long. V was pared by 5 bases and J by 6 bases, with 12 bases of the junction left unmatched. Germline values: CDR1 SGHTA, CDR2 FQGNSA.